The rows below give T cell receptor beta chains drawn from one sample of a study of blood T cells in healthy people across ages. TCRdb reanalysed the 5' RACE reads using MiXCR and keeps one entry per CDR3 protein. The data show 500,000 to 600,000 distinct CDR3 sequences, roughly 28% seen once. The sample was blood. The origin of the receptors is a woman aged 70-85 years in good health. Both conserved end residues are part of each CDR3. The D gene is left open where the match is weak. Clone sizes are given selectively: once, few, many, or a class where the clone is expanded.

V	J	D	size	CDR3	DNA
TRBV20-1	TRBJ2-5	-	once	CSAQTVQETQYF	TGCAGTGCTCAGACAGTGCAAGAGACCCAGTACTTC
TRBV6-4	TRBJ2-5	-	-	CASSEFGVGETQYF	TGTGCCAGCAGTGAATTTGGGGTCGGAGAGACCCAGTACTTC
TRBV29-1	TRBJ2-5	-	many	CSVKSQETQYF	TGCAGCGTTAAGTCCCAAGAGACCCAGTACTTC
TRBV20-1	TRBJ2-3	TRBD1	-	CSARDRGTTDTQYF	TGCAGTGCTAGGGACAGGGGGACCACAGATACGCAGTATTTT
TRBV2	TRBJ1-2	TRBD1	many	CASSGQGYYGYTF	TGTGCCAGCAGTGGACAGGGGTACTATGGCTACACCTTC
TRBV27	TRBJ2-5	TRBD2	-	CASSFTGGEGETQYF	TGTGCCAGCAGTTTCACGGGGGGGGAGGGAGAGACCCAGTACTTC
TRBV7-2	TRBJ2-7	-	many	CASTPGRAYEQYF	TGTGCCAGCACCCCAGGCAGAGCCTACGAGCAGTACTTC
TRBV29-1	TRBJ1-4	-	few	CSVSGTNEKLFF	TGCAGCGTTTCGGGAACCAATGAAAAACTGTTTTTT
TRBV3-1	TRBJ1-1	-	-	CASSHFVGGSNTEAFF	TGTGCCAGCAGCCACTTCGTCGGGGGGTCTAACACTGAAGCTTTCTTT
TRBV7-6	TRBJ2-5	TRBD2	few	CASSFDRLAGDVAQYF	TGTGCCAGCAGCTTTGACCGACTAGCGGGTGACGTGGCCCAGTACTTC
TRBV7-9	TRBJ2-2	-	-	CASSPRGVDTGEPFF	TGTGCCAGCAGCCCAAGAGGGGTGGACACCGGGGAGCCGTTTTTT
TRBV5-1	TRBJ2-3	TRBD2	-	CASSGLAGNTDTQYF	TGCGCCAGCAGCGGGCTAGCGGGGAACACAGATACGCAGTATTTT
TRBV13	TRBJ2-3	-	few	CASGGSPTDTQYF	TGTGCCAGCGGAGGGAGCCCCACAGATACGCAGTATTTT
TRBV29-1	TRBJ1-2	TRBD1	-	CSVDATGEGYYGYTF	TGCAGCGTCGACGCGACAGGGGAAGGCTACTATGGCTACACCTTC
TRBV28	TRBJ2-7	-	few	CATGVGYEQYF	TGTGCCACCGGTGTAGGCTACGAGCAGTACTTC
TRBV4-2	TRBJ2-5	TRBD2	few	CASTSAAGSGGDKETQYF	TGTGCCAGCACCTCTGCGGCTGGTAGCGGGGGGGACAAAGAGACCCAGTACTTC
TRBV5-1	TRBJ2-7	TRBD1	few	CASSGMTGGYEQYF	TGCGCCAGCAGCGGGATGACAGGGGGTTACGAGCAGTACTTC